The clone carrying this TCR beta chain showed up many times. What it binds is unknown. The data originate from a study of CD8 T cells in ankylosing spondylitis. Study-wide results and limits: Typical of ankylosing spondylitis blood, it appeared, was a TCR beta motif of seven to nine highly homologous variants.

One entry per CDR3 protein results from TCRdb running MiXCR on the 5' RACE reads. The data contain over 200,000 distinct CDR3 sequences, about a sixth of them singletons. Germline CDR1 and CDR2: SGHVS and FQNEAQ. The CDR3 consists of 16 residues. V lost 3 bases, J lost 0 bases, and 14 bases lay in between. The genes are TRBV7-8 and TRBJ1-1, with D possibly TRBD1 on 6 matching bases. The specimen sequenced was blood, either unsorted or a sorted T cell fraction (not recorded which). The clonotype was recovered from a male donor with ankylosing spondylitis. The CDR3 DNA sequence: TGTGCCAGCAGCTTCCCAATGGACAGAATGAACACTGAAGCTTTCTTT. Amino acids: CASSFPMDRMNTEAFF.